This TCR beta chain was retrieved from a study of cytomegalovirus exposure and HLA in healthy donors. Study-wide results and limits: For presence/absence analyses, sequencing depth was assumed to be roughly uniform across donors. High sensitivity and specificity were reportedly achieved when the classifier diagnosed cytomegalovirus status.

Notes on this clone: Its matching antigen is unknown.

The PCR ran on 60 Vbeta and 13 Jbeta primers. Sequencing used immunoSEQ multiplex PCR; TCRdb keeps in-frame clones, though not all of them. The sample has fewer than 85,000 clones; about 78% are singletons. CDR1 and CDR2 from the germline V gene are SGHRS and YFSETQ. The V and J ends lost 4 bases and 1 base, in that order; junction bases with no gene match: 11. The CDR3 is made up of 17 amino acids. The source is a woman between 35 and 50 years old in good health and CMV-seropositive. The J gene is TRBJ1-2, the V gene TRBV5-1, with TRBD1 matching 9 bases. The sequencing sample was made of PBMCs. The CDR3 DNA sequence: TGCGCCAGCAGCCCACCGGGACAGGGTCTAGGTAACTATGGCTACACCTTC. It is translated as CASSPPGQGLGNYGYTF. The full variable domain, rest sourced from reference TRBV5-1 and TRBJ1-2, is KAGVTQTPRYLIKTRGQQVTLSCSPISGHRSVSWYQQTPGQGLQFLFEYFSETQRNKGNFPGRFSGRQFSNSRSEMNVSTLELGDSALYLCASSPPGQGLGNYGYTFGSGTRLTVV.